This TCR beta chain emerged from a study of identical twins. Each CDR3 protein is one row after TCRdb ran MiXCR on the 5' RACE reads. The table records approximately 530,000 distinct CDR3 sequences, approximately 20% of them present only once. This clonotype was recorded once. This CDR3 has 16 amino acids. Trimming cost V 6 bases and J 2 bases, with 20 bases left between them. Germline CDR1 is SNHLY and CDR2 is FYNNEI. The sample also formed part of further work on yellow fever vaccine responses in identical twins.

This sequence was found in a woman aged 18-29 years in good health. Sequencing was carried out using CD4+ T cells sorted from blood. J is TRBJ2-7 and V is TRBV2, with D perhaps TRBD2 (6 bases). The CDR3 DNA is TGTGCCAGCAGAGGGAGGACACGGCGTAATACCTACGAGCAGTACTTC. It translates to CASRGRTRRNTYEQYF. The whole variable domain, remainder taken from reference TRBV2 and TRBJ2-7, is EPEVTQTPSHQVTQMGQEVILRCVPISNHLYFYWYRQILGQKVEFLVSFYNNEISEKSEIFDDQFSVERPDGSNFTLKIRSTKLEDSAMYFCASRGRTRRNTYEQYFGPGTRLTVT.